Below are 26 T cell receptor beta chains sequenced from a single sample in a study of spatial heterogeneity in lung cancer. MiXCR was run by TCRdb on the 5' RACE reads, yielding one entry per CDR3 protein. Of around 120,000 distinct CDR3 sequences listed, 9% to 15% are singletons. The time point was: blood at routine non-recurrence follow-up after resection. Whole RNA was taken from tumor, nontumor lung or frozen PBMC; it was then sequenced unsorted. Sequencing was performed on PBMCs, taken at follow-up. The source is a male donor with early-stage non-small cell lung cancer.

The V call is TRBV4-3, the J call TRBJ2-3; D gene uncertain. This CDR3 region has 15 residues. The germline V gene has CDR1 LGHNA and CDR2 YSLEER. Trimming took off 0 bases at V and 1 base at J, with 8 bases between the two ends. The DNA of the CDR3 is TGCGCCAGCAGCCAAGATCGACGGCGCACAGATACGCAGTATTTT. This encodes CASSQDRRRTDTQYF.

This clonotype was counted ten times or more. V usage is TRBV4-1 and J usage is TRBJ1-5; 7 bases agree with TRBD1. Germline CDR1 is MGHRA and CDR2 is YSYEKL. J lost 0 bases, V lost 0 bases, and 5 bases had no gene match. The CDR3 covers 17 residues. The CDR3 sequence is CASSQDQGTASNQPQHF. CDR3 nucleotide sequence: TGCGCCAGCAGCCAAGATCAAGGGACAGCTAGCAATCAGCCCCAGCATTTT.

The J gene is TRBJ1-1, the V gene TRBV7-3, with 10 bases fitting TRBD1. The germline gives CDR1 SGHTA, CDR2 FQGTGA. The length of the CDR3 is 16 residues. The junction had 11 bases not matched to a gene; V was cut back by 5 bases and J by 5 bases. The CDR3 DNA follows: TGTGCCAGCAGCCCCAACCCGACAGGGGGCTGGACTGAAGCTTTCTTT. It yields the protein CASSPNPTGGWTEAFF. Based on the CDR3 plus reference TRBV7-3 and TRBJ1-1, the full variable domain is GAGVSQTPSNKVTEKGKYVELRCDPISGHTALYWYRQSLGQGPEFLIYFQGTGAADDSGLPNDRFFAVRPEGSVSTLKIQRTERGDSAVYLCASSPNPTGGWTEAFFGQGTRLTVV.

The chain uses TRBV27 and TRBJ2-1; TRBD1 or TRBD2 may be the D gene (5 bases each). V was trimmed by 3 bases and J by 6 bases, leaving 24 bases between them. The CDR3 contains 18 residues. Looked up from germline, CDR1 is MNHEY and CDR2 is SMNVEV (reference sequence). The CDR3 DNA reads as TGTGCCAGCAGTTTCGCCAACGCGTACTTTCGGGGACCCAATGAGCAGTTCTTC. Translating it yields CASSFANAYFRGPNEQFF.

The chain joins TRBV18 to TRBJ2-5; maybe TRBD1 (6 bases). This CDR3 spans 15 amino acids. The germline V gene encodes CDR1 KGHSH and CDR2 LQKENI. Deletions cut 2 bases from V and 0 bases from J, with 10 bases between. Written as DNA, the CDR3 is TGTGCCAGCTCACCAGGACAGTACGACCAAGAGACCCAGTACTTC. Its translation is CASSPGQYDQETQYF.

Only a few counts were recorded for this clonotype. The chain carries TRBV5-1 and TRBJ2-2, with a tentative D call TRBD2 (5 bases). This CDR3 contains 15 residues. Deletions cut 7 bases from V and 0 bases from J, with 13 bases between. The V gene's germline CDR1 is SGHRS and CDR2 YFSETQ. CDR3 sequence (DNA): TGCGCCAGCGAAAACCGGGGATCGAACACCGGGGAGCTGTTTTTT. Its protein is CASENRGSNTGELFF.

The table lists this clonotype with many counts. This chain connects TRBV20-1 to TRBJ1-2, with a weak D call TRBD1 (5 bases). The CDR3 sequence is 14 residues long. The germline V gene encodes CDR1 DFQATT and CDR2 SNEGSKA (reference sequence). V was clipped by 5 bases and J by 5 bases, with 18 bases between them. The CDR3 here is CSAPETRGGYGYTF. Here the CDR3 DNA reads TGCAGTGCTCCCGAGACGAGGGGCGGGTATGGCTACACCTTC.

V is TRBV12-3 or TRBV12-4 and J is TRBJ1-3; D unresolved. The CDR3 is made up of 15 amino acids. Trimming left V 1 base short and J 0 bases short, with 7 bases between. The CDR3 coding sequence is TGTGCCAGCAGTTTAGGAGCCAACTCTGGAAACACCATATATTTT. It yields the protein CASSLGANSGNTIYF.

In this sample, this clonotype turned up a few times. The genes are TRBV27 and TRBJ2-3; D is perhaps TRBD1 or TRBD2 (5 bases each). The ends were cut back, 5 bases at V and 1 base at J, with 13 bases in the middle. The CDR3 totals 15 residues. Looked up from germline, CDR1 is MNHEY and CDR2 is SMNVEV (reference sequence). The CDR3 region has the DNA TGTGCCAGCAGTGCGTTCCCGGGGCGCACAGATACGCAGTATTTT. This codes for CASSAFPGRTDTQYF.

This clonotype showed up just a few times. Here the CDR3 DNA reads TGTGCCAGCAGCCAAGCGACAGATCTTTATAGCAATCAGCCCCAGCATTTT. This gives the protein CASSQATDLYSNQPQHF. This chain uses TRBV14 with TRBJ1-5; D is possibly TRBD1 (5 bases). There are 17 residues in the CDR3. In germline, CDR1 is SGHDN, CDR2 FVKESK. V was clipped by 1 base and J by 0 bases, with 13 bases between them.

This clonotype was counted between two and nine times. The chain joins TRBV28 to TRBJ2-1; 9 nucleotides line up with TRBD1. This CDR3 has 15 residues. Germline V gene sequence: CDR1 MDHEN, CDR2 SYDVKM. V lost 0 bases, J lost 3 bases, and 0 bases stayed unmatched. This CDR3 reads CASSLWDRGYNEQFF. The CDR3 nucleotides are TGTGCCAGCAGTTTATGGGACAGGGGCTACAATGAGCAGTTCTTC.

This chain connects TRBV2 to TRBJ1-3, with 8 nucleotides matching TRBD1. The CDR3 covers 15 residues. V shed 6 bases, J shed 1 base, and the junction held 5 bases outside the gene matches. CDR1 and CDR2 (germline): SNHLY, FYNNEI. CDR3 sequence (DNA): TGTGCCAGCAGACGACAGGGGAGATCTGGAAACACCATATATTTT. It is translated as CASRRQGRSGNTIYF.

This clonotype was detected only a few times. The genes are TRBV18 and TRBJ1-1, with TRBD1 matching 7 bases. The germline V gene encodes CDR1 KGHSH and CDR2 LQKENI. V dropped 6 bases and J dropped 4; count of bases not matched to a gene: 5. This CDR3 has 13 amino acids. The CDR3 protein is CASSQTGSTEAFF. CDR3 nucleotides: TGTGCCAGCTCGCAGACAGGGAGCACTGAAGCTTTCTTT.

The table lists this clonotype with a few counts. The chain is built from TRBV30 and TRBJ1-4; TRBD1 agrees at 7 bases. The length of the CDR3 is 14 residues. Germline CDR1 is GTSNPN and CDR2 is SVGIG (reference sequence). After removal of 4 bases from V and 6 bases from J, the junction contained 8 bases not matched to a gene. The DNA of the CDR3 is TGTGCCTGGAAAAATGGAGGGGGCTATGAAAAACTGTTTTTT. Amino acids: CAWKNGGGYEKLFF.

This clonotype was seen many times. CDR3 protein: CASSSGQGAFSSGNTIYF. CDR3 nucleotide sequence: TGCGCCAGCAGCTCGGGACAGGGGGCTTTTAGCTCTGGAAACACCATATATTTT. The rearrangement joins TRBV5-1 to TRBJ1-3; 12 bases agree with TRBD1. Per germline, CDR1 SGHRS and CDR2 YFSETQ. Unmatched junction bases numbered 7, after V lost 3 bases and J lost 0 bases. This CDR3 is 18 amino acids long.

This CDR3 reads CASSLEGAGTGELFF. Written as DNA, the CDR3 is TGTGCCAGCAGCTTGGAGGGGGCCGGAACCGGGGAGCTGTTTTTT. The J gene is TRBJ2-2, the V gene TRBV5-5; 7 positions agree with TRBD1. Germline CDR1 is SGHKS and CDR2 is YYEKEE (reference sequence). Trimming cost V 0 bases and J 5 bases; bases outside gene matches: 4. The CDR3 covers 15 residues.

For this clonotype: Here the CDR3 omits its conserved ending phenylalanine or tryptophan, so a read error is the likely source. No DNA is shown, since the ends of the CDR3 on it are uncertain; the CDR3 is the one TCRdb lists. The chain links TRBV11-1 to TRBJ2-5. The germline CDR1 and CDR2 sequences are SGHAT and FQDESV (reference sequence). The CDR3 spans 9 amino acids, including both terminal residues. The CDR3 sequence is CASSPRLDT.

Ten or more counts support this clonotype. This chain joins TRBV20-1 and TRBJ2-7; no clear D. The CDR3 runs 12 residues. Germline V gene sequence: CDR1 DFQATT, CDR2 SNEGSKA (reference sequence). V lost 5 bases, J lost 2 bases, and 10 bases lay in between. CDR3 region: CSAGRAAYEQYF. The CDR3 DNA reads TGCAGTGCTGGACGGGCAGCCTACGAGCAGTACTTC.

This clonotype was seen more than once but under ten times. The chain is built from TRBV10-3 and TRBJ2-1; D unresolved. The CDR3 contains 12 residues. Germline V gives CDR1 ENHRY, CDR2 SYGVKD. V lost 2 bases, J lost 6 bases, and 5 bases lay in between. CDR3 in DNA: TGTGCCATCAGTGAGGTAGCCAATGAGCAGTTCTTC. Amino acid sequence: CAISEVANEQFF.

CDR3 sequence reads: CASRKLPKNTGELFF. Written as DNA, the CDR3 is TGTGCCAGCAGGAAACTACCGAAGAACACCGGGGAGCTGTTTTTT. The chain links TRBV2 to TRBJ2-2; D unclear. This CDR3 has 15 residues. Trimming removed 6 bases at V and 1 base at J, with 12 bases between. Germline loops: CDR1 SNHLY, CDR2 FYNNEI. Full variable domain (rest looked up from reference TRBV2 and TRBJ2-2): EPEVTQTPSHQVTQMGQEVILRCVPISNHLYFYWYRQILGQKVEFLVSFYNNEISEKSEIFDDQFSVERPDGSNFTLKIRSTKLEDSAMYFCASRKLPKNTGELFFGEGSRLTVL.

This clonotype was counted between two and nine times. The genes are TRBV2 and TRBJ1-1; D is uncertain. V lost 8 bases, J lost 6 bases, and 10 bases lay in between. The CDR3 consists of 11 residues. Germline CDR1 SNHLY, CDR2 FYNNEI. CDR3: CASVADSEAFF. The DNA of the CDR3 is TGTGCCAGCGTAGCTGACTCTGAAGCTTTCTTT.

This clonotype appeared many times. The chain links TRBV18 to TRBJ1-2, with unresolved D. Trimming cost V 3 bases and J 4 bases, with 12 bases left between them. Germline V gene lookup returns CDR1 KGHSH and CDR2 LQKENI. This CDR3 is 14 amino acids long. CDR3 loop: CASSPGRDFYGYTF. The CDR3 coding sequence is TGTGCCAGCTCACCGGGGAGGGATTTCTATGGCTACACCTTC. Combining the CDR3 with reference TRBV18 and TRBJ1-2 gives the whole variable domain NAGVMQNPRHLVRRRGQEARLRCSPMKGHSHVYWYRQLPEEGLKFMVYLQKENIIDESGMPKERFSAEFPKEGPSILRIQQVVRGDSAAYFCASSPGRDFYGYTFGSGTRLTVV.

This clonotype has a handful of counts. The chain couples TRBV28 to TRBJ1-4; D is possibly TRBD1 (5 bases). From germline, CDR1 is MDHEN and CDR2 SYDVKM. Trimming cost V 2 bases and J 0 bases, with 19 bases left between them. The CDR3 spans 19 residues. The CDR3 nucleotides are TGTGCCAGCAGTTTAGTCACAGGAGGGATAATTACAACTAATGAAAAACTGTTTTTT. Protein product: CASSLVTGGIITTNEKLFF.

This clonotype was counted many times. The V and J genes are TRBV20-1 and TRBJ2-7, with 13 bases identical to TRBD2. CDR3 size: 14 residues. The V gene's germline CDR1 is DFQATT and CDR2 SNEGSKA (reference sequence). J lost 5 bases, V lost 6 bases, and 7 bases had no gene match. Written as DNA, the CDR3 is TGCAGTGCGGAGCCGGGACTAGCGGGGAACGAGCAGTACTTC. It translates to CSAEPGLAGNEQYF.

This clonotype has at least ten counts. The chain uses TRBV29-1 and TRBJ2-1; D gene ambiguous. The length of the CDR3 is 12 residues. Germline values: CDR1 SQVTM, CDR2 ANQGSEA. Trimming removed 1 base from V and 7 bases from J, with 8 bases in between. CDR3: CSVEVAGNEQFF. In nucleotides, the CDR3 is TGCAGCGTTGAAGTAGCCGGGAATGAGCAGTTCTTC.

CDR3 amino acids: CASSAYRGPFPDTQYF. CDR3 DNA: TGTGCCAGCAGTGCTTACAGGGGCCCCTTCCCAGATACGCAGTATTTT. The rearrangement joins TRBV27 to TRBJ2-3, with 7 nucleotides matching TRBD1. Germline CDR1 reads MNHEY; CDR2 reads SMNVEV (reference sequence). Losses at the gene ends were 5 bases for V and 4 bases for J; bases not matched to a gene: 12. The CDR3 contains 16 residues.